A selection of T cell receptor beta chains follows, all from one sample in a study of cytomegalovirus exposure and HLA in healthy donors. Profiling relied on immunoSEQ multiplex PCR, and the TCRdb table lists in-frame clones only, not all of them. The data show 100,000 to 150,000 clones, 80% seen once. The material sequenced was PBMCs. The origin of the receptors is a woman aged 40 to 50 in good health and CMV-seronegative. The CDR3 runs from the conserved cysteine through the conserved F or W. The order of the fields is clone size, V gene, D gene, J gene, CDR3 DNA, CDR3 protein. D genes are given only for firm matches. Size is omitted from some rows. Given values are once, few, many or a class for expanded clones.

-	TRBV7-9	TRBD2	TRBJ2-7	TGTTCCAGCAGCCCCGAGGGACTAGCACGGTACGAGCAGTACTTC	CSSSPEGLARYEQYF
-	TRBV7-3	-	TRBJ2-1	TGTGCCAGCAGCTCGGGATATGAGCAGTTCTTC	CASSSGYEQFF
few	TRBV7-2	-	TRBJ2-2	TGTGCCAGCAGCTTTTTGGTTGGCGGGGCCACCGGGGAGCTGTTTTTT	CASSFLVGGATGELFF
-	TRBV11-2	-	TRBJ1-4	TGTGCCAGCAGCTTATATGCGGGCGTTGGTAGTGAAAAACTGTTTTTT	CASSLYAGVGSEKLFF
-	TRBV5-1	TRBD1	TRBJ2-7	TGCGCCAGCAGCCCCGGACAGGGTCTCTACGAGCAGTACTTC	CASSPGQGLYEQYF
-	TRBV27	TRBD1	TRBJ1-5	TGTGCCAGCAGAGACCGGGACAGGTCCAATCAGCCCCAGCATTTT	CASRDRDRSNQPQHF
-	TRBV4-3	-	TRBJ2-7	TGCGCCAGCAGCCCGTCTTCGGGACTCATGAACTCCTACGAGCAGTACTTC	CASSPSSGLMNSYEQYF
-	TRBV29-1	TRBD1	TRBJ1-2	TGCAGCGTTGGGACAGGGACTATGTTGGGCTACACCTTC	CSVGTGTMLGYTF
-	TRBV7-6	TRBD2	TRBJ2-7	TGTGCCAGCAGTTCCGGGACTAGCGGAGCCTACGAGCAGTACTTC	CASSSGTSGAYEQYF
-	TRBV7-2	TRBD2	TRBJ2-7	TGTGCCAGCAGCTTATCAGCGGGGTACTCCTACGAGCAGTACTTC	CASSLSAGYSYEQYF